The 21 T cell receptor beta chains listed next were all sequenced from one sample in a study of post-analysis software for immune sequencing data. Study-wide results and limits: About five TRBV segments were more frequent in patients than controls; TRBV5-6, TRBV5-1 and TRBV20-1 belonged to this group.

Antigens of these TCRs are unknown. Prepared TCR beta cDNA libraries contained unique molecular identifiers. Using its own MiXCR run on the PCR reads, TCRdb lists one record per CDR3 protein. The sample holds fewer than 850,000 distinct CDR3 sequences, roughly 46% seen once. The material sequenced was blood. These receptor sequences come from a girl between 10 and 17 years old with multiple sclerosis.

The chain has TRBV28 and TRBJ2-4; maybe TRBD1 (6 bases). The J call may be in error: the DNA end matches TRBJ2-7 better. Germline assignment: CDR1 MDHEN and CDR2 SYDVKM. CDR3 length equals 16 residues. The CDR3 loop is CASSSPRGVLGYEQYF. The DNA for the CDR3 is TGTGCCAGCAGTTCCCCCAGGGGAGTTTTAGGCTACGAGCAGTACTTC.

V gene TRBV6-1 combines with J gene TRBJ2-3; 14 positions agree with TRBD2. The CDR3 is 16 amino acids. Germline lookup yields CDR1 MNHNS and CDR2 SASEGT. V shed 6 bases and J 1 base; nucleotides not matched to a gene: 3. The CDR3 sequence: CASRGLAGVGTDTQYF. CDR3 coding DNA: TGTGCCAGCAGGGGACTAGCGGGAGTCGGCACAGATACGCAGTATTTT.

About this clonotype: A junction boundary mismatches the germline segment, possibly from a read error. CDR3 amino acids: CASRESSRNCGYTF. CDR3 sequence (DNA): TGTGCCAGCAGAGAGTCCAGCAGGAACTGTGGCTACACCTTC. The chain uses TRBV12-3 or TRBV12-4 and TRBJ1-2; D unresolved. This CDR3 contains 14 residues.

J is TRBJ2-3 and V is TRBV14; D not resolved. Germline V gives CDR1 SGHDN, CDR2 FVKESK. V dropped 5 bases and J dropped 4 bases, with 10 bases sitting between them. This CDR3 has 13 residues. The CDR3 sequence: CASSAHAADTQYF. The CDR3 region has the DNA TGTGCCAGCAGCGCGCACGCGGCAGATACGCAGTATTTT.

V gene TRBV27 combines with J gene TRBJ1-2, with D hard to call. CDR1 and CDR2 from the germline V gene are MNHEY and SMNVEV (reference sequence). V lost 2 bases and J 4 bases, leaving 8 bases between the germline ends. The length of the CDR3 is 13 residues. The CDR3 coding sequence is TGTGCCAGCAGTTTAACGCAGGCCTATGGCTACACCTTC. The encoded protein is CASSLTQAYGYTF.

This chain links TRBV5-1 with TRBJ2-3; a possible D gene is TRBD1 (6 bases). The V end was cut by 4 bases, the J end by 3 bases, with 15 bases between. Germline CDR1 SGHRS, CDR2 YFSETQ. The CDR3 is 15 residues long. This CDR3 reads CASSGSGTITDTQYF. In DNA form, the CDR3 reads TGCGCCAGCAGCGGTTCCGGGACAATTACAGATACGCAGTATTTT.

The sample holds a few counts of this clonotype. The chain uses TRBV6-2 or TRBV6-3 and TRBJ2-1; TRBD2 matches at 10 bases. This CDR3 has 16 amino acids. Germline trimming cut 4 bases from V and 6 bases from J; bases unmatched to any gene: 9. Germline V lookup: CDR1 MNHEY, CDR2 SVGEGT. CDR3 bases: TGTGCCAGCAGTTCAGCGGGAGGGCCTTCACTCAATGAGCAGTTCTTC. It is translated as CASSSAGGPSLNEQFF.

This chain links TRBV5-1 with TRBJ2-3, with 8 bases that match TRBD2. Germline V gene data show CDR1 as SGHRS and CDR2 as YFSETQ. The CDR3 has 15 residues. J lost 6 bases, V lost 2 bases, and 8 bases had no gene match. The CDR3 DNA follows: TGCGCCAGCAGCTTTACTAGCGGCCGATTGGATACGCAGTATTTT. It specifies CASSFTSGRLDTQYF.

This rearrangement joins TRBV11-3 to TRBJ2-1; D is uncertain. The CDR3 runs 14 residues. V was shortened by 5 bases and J by 6 bases, with 14 bases between the two germline ends. CDR1 and CDR2 (germline): SGHNT, YENEEA. CDR3 region: CASSPPPGPNEQFF. Here the CDR3 DNA reads TGTGCCAGCAGCCCCCCACCGGGTCCCAATGAGCAGTTCTTC.

The CDR3 is CASSARFGGSSYEQYF. The CDR3 coding sequence is TGTGCCAGCAGTGCCCGCTTTGGGGGGAGTTCCTACGAGCAGTACTTC. V and J are TRBV6-1 and TRBJ2-7; D may be TRBD2 (6 bases). The V gene's germline CDR1 is MNHNS and CDR2 SASEGT. Trimming cost V 4 bases and J 1 base, with 17 bases left between them. The CDR3 is 16 residues long.

This chain joins TRBV12-3 or TRBV12-4 and TRBJ1-1; no firm D call. CDR3 length equals 15 residues. Between the trimmed V and J ends, which lost 4 bases and 2 bases, there was a span of 14 bases. In DNA form, the CDR3 reads TGTGCCAGCAGTTCCCCCTTACAGAGTAACACTGAAGCTTTCTTT. Amino acid sequence: CASSSPLQSNTEAFF.

V and J are TRBV9 and TRBJ2-3, with D possibly called TRBD1 or TRBD2 (5 bases each). V dropped 3 bases and J dropped 0 bases, with 20 bases sitting between them. The CDR3 extends over 18 amino acids. CDR1 and CDR2 (germline): SGDLS, YYNGEE. CDR3 nucleotide sequence: TGTGCCAGCAGCGCGGTGAGGTTTGGGGGACCTAGCACAGATACGCAGTATTTT. Translated: CASSAVRFGGPSTDTQYF.

This chain links TRBV20-1 with TRBJ2-4; a possible D gene is TRBD1 (6 bases). The DNA end favors TRBJ2-5, so the J call may be wrong. Germline-derived CDR1 and CDR2 are DFQATT and SNEGSKA (reference sequence). The CDR3 length is 14 residues. CDR3 coding DNA: TGCAGTGCTTGGGACATTGAGAGAGGAGAGACCCAGTACTTC. Translating it yields CSAWDIERGETQYF.

The rearrangement links TRBV18 to TRBJ1-2, with D possibly matching TRBD1 (6 bases). Trimming pared 2 bases from V and 8 bases from J, leaving 18 bases between. This CDR3 has 15 amino acids. Germline CDR1 reads KGHSH; CDR2 reads LQKENI. The CDR3 sequence: CASSPTGTPLGGYTF. The CDR3 bases are TGTGCCAGCTCACCAACCGGGACACCCTTGGGAGGCTACACCTTC.

This clonotype turned up a few times. This chain uses TRBV5-1 with TRBJ1-1; D unclear. The CDR3 length is 12 residues. Germline V gene sequence: CDR1 SGHRS, CDR2 YFSETQ. Trimming removed 6 bases from V and 9 bases from J, with 15 bases in between. CDR3 sequence reads: CASTEGDLQAFF. CDR3 sequence (DNA): TGCGCCAGCACCGAGGGAGATCTCCAAGCTTTCTTT.

This clonotype was recorded a few times. The genes are TRBV7-2 and TRBJ2-7; 11 bases are shared with TRBD2. CDR1 SGHTA and CDR2 FQGNSA come from the germline V gene. Unmatched junction bases numbered 10, after V lost 5 bases and J lost 4 bases. This CDR3 has 16 amino acids. The CDR3 region has the DNA TGTGCCAGCAGCCCTCCGGGGGTAGCGGGAGGGTACGAGCAGTACTTC. Protein: CASSPPGVAGGYEQYF.

This sequence joins TRBV29-1 and TRBJ2-7; no clear D gene. Trimming left V 1 base short and J 0 bases short, with 10 bases between. The CDR3 length is 14 residues. The germline V gene encodes CDR1 SQVTM and CDR2 ANQGSEA. The CDR3 sequence: CSVEGSEDSYEQYF. Here the CDR3 DNA reads TGCAGCGTTGAAGGAAGCGAGGACTCCTACGAGCAGTACTTC.

This clonotype was observed many times. Sequence at one end of the junction differs from germline and may be a read error. The chain recombines TRBV7-9 with TRBJ2-7; D gene unclear. The CDR3 has 12 residues. Germline V gives CDR1 SEHNR, CDR2 FQNEAQ (reference sequence). This CDR3 is CASSLAPYEQYF. DNA of the CDR3: TGTGCCAGCAGTTTAGCCCCCTACGAGCAGTACTTC.

CDR3 region: CASSLDPSNYGYTF. The DNA for the CDR3 is TGTGCCAGCAGCTTGGATCCCAGTAACTATGGCTACACCTTC. J is TRBJ1-2 and V is TRBV5-5; D remains ambiguous. Trimming took 0 bases from V and 1 from J, leaving 7 bases between them. This CDR3 spans 14 amino acids. The germline V gene encodes CDR1 SGHKS and CDR2 YYEKEE (reference sequence).

CDR3 in amino acids: CSARLGLALQETQYF. Here the CDR3 DNA reads TGCAGTGCTAGGCTTGGCCTAGCACTGCAAGAGACCCAGTACTTC. This chain joins TRBV20-1 and TRBJ2-5; D is perhaps TRBD2 (5 bases). There are 15 residues in the CDR3. Germline V gene data show CDR1 as DFQATT and CDR2 as SNEGSKA (reference sequence). Trimming removed 3 bases at V and 2 bases at J, with 16 bases between.

A few counts support this clonotype. J is TRBJ1-1 and V is TRBV11-2, with D uncertain. This CDR3 spans 14 amino acids. CDR1 and CDR2 from the germline V gene are SGHAT and FQNNGV. Trimming shortened V by 1 base and J by 1 base, and 7 bases separated the two germline ends. The CDR3 sequence is CASSLAQPNTEAFF. CDR3 bases: TGTGCCAGCAGCTTAGCTCAGCCGAACACTGAAGCTTTCTTT.